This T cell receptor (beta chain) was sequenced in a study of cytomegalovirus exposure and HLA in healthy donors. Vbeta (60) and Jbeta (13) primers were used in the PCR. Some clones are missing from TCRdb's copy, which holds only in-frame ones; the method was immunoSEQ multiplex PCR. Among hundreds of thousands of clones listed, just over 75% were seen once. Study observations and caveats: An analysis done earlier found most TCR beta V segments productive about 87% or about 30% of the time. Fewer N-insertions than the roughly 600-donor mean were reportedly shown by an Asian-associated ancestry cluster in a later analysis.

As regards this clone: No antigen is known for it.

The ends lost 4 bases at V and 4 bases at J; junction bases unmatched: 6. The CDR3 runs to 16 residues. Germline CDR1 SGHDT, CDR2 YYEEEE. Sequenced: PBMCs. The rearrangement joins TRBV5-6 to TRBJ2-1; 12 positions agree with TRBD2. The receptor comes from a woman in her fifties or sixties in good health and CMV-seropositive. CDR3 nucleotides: TGTGCCAGCAGCGTAGGGGGACTAGCGGGTTACAATGAGCAGTTCTTC. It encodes CASSVGGLAGYNEQFF.